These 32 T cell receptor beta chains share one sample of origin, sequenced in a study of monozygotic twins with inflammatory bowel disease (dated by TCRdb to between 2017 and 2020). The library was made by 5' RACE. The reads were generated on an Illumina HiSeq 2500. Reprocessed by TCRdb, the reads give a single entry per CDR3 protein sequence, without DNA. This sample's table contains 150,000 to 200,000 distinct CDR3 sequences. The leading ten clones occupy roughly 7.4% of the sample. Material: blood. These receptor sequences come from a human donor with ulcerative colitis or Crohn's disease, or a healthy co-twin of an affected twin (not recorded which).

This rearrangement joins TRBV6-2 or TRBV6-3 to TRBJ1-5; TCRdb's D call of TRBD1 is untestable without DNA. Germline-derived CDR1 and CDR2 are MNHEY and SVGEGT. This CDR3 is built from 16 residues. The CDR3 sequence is CASSNDRQGFHQPQHF.

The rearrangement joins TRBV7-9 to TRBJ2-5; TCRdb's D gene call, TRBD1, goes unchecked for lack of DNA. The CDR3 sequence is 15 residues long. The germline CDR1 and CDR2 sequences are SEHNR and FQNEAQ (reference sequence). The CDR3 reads CASSLAPWGEETQYF.

This CDR3 reads CASSSSRTGELFF. The chain joins TRBV11-1 to TRBJ2-2; TCRdb picks TRBD2, but there is no DNA to check that call. The CDR3 has 13 residues. Per the germline V gene, CDR1 is SGHAT and CDR2 is FQDESV (reference sequence).

CDR3 sequence reads: CASSSFTGTGNAFF. The chain couples TRBV6-6 to TRBJ1-1; TCRdb reports TRBD1, a call that lacks DNA to check it against. The CDR3 loop spans 14 amino acids. The germline V gene has CDR1 MNHNY and CDR2 SVGAGI (reference sequence).

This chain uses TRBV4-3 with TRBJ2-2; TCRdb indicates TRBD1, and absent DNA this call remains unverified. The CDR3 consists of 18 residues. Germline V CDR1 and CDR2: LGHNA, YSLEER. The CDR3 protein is CASSQDANFGARTGELFF.

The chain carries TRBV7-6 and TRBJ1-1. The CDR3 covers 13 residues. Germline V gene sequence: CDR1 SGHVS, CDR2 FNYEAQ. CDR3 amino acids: CASSFGKNTEAFF.

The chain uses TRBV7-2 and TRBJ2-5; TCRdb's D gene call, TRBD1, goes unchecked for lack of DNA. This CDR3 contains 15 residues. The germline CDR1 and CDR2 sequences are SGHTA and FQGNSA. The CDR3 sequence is CASSSSRDLKETQYF.

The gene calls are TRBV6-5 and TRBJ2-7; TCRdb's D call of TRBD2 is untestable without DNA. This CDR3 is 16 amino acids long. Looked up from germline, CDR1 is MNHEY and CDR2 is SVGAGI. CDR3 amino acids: CASSYSGRAPSYEQYF.

The CDR3 reads CASSNTGGRESTNEKLFF. The chain uses TRBV7-6 and TRBJ1-4; the D gene TCRdb calls, TRBD1, cannot be checked with no DNA. This CDR3 spans 18 amino acids. CDR1 is SGHVS, CDR2 FNYEAQ, per germline.

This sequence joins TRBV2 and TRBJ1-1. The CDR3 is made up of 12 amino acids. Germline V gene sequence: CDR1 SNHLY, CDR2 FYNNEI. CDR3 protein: CASRPPVTEAFF.

CDR3 sequence: CATTPSPPTDTQYF. The V gene is TRBV15, the J gene TRBJ2-3; the D gene TCRdb calls, TRBD1, cannot be checked with no DNA. The germline CDR1 and CDR2 sequences are LNHNV and YYDKDF (reference sequence). The CDR3 contains 14 residues.

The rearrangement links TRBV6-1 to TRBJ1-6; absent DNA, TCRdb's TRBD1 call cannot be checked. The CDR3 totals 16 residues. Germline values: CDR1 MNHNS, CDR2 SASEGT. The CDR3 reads CASGGGQTGYNSPLHF.

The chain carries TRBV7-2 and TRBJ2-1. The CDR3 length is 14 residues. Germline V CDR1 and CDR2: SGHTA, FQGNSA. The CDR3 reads CASSLAPSYNEQFF.

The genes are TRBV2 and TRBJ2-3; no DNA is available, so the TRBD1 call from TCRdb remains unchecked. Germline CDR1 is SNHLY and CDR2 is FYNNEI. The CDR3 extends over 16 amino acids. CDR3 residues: CASSKDSNRGTDTQYF.

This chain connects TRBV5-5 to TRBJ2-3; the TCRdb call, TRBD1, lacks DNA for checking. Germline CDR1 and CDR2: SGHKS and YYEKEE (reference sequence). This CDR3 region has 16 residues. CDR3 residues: CASSPGWTGLTDTQYF.

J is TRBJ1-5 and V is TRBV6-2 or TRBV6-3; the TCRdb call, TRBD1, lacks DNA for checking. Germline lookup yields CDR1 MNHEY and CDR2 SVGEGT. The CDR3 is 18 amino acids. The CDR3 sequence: CASSSPLGFLNPNQPQHF.

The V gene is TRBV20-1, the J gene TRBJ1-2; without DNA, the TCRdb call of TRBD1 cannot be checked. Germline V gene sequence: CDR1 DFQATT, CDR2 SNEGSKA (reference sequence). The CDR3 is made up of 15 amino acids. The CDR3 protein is CSARDLTGRRYGYTF.

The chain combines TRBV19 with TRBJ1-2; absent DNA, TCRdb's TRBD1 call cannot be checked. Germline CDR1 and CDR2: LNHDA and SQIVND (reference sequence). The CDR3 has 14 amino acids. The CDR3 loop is CASSIGALLYGYTF.

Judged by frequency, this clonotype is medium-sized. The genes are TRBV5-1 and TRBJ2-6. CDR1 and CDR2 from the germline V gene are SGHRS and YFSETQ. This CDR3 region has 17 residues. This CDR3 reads CASTPFTATSGANVLTF.

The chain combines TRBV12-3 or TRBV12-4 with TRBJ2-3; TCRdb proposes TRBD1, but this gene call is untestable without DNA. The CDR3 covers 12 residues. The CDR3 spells CASNAHTDTQYF.

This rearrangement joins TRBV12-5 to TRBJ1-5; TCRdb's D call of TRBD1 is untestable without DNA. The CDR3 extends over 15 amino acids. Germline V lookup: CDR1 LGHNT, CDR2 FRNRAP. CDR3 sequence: CASAQQGGSNQPQHF.

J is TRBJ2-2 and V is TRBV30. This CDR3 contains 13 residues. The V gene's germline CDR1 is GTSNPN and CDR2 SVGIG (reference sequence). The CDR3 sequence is CAWSVRASGELFF.

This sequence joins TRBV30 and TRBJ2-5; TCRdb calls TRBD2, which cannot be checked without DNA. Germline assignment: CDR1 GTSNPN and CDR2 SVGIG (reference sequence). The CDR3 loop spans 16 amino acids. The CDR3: CAWSVRLAGGPETQYF.

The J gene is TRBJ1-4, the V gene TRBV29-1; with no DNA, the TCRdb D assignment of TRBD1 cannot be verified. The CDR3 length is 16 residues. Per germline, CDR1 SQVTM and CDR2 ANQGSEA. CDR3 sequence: CSATPPGRMINEKLFF.

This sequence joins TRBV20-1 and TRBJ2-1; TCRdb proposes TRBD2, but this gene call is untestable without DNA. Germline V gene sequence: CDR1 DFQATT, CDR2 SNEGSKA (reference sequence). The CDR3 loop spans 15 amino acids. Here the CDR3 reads CSHGRTPVGYNEQFF.

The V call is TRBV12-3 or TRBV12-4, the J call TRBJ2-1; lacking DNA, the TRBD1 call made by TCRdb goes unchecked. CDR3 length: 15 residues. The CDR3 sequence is CAAGQGQVPYNEQFF.

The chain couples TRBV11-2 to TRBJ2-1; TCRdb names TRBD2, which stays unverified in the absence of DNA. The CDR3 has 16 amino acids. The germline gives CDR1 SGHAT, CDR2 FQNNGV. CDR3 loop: CASSHPIAGGLNEQFF. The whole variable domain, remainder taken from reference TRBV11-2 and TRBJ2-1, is EAGVAQSPRYKIIEKRQSVAFWCNPISGHATLYWYQQILGQGPKLLIQFQNNGVVDDSQLPKDRFSAERLKGVDSTLKIQPAKLEDSAVYLCASSHPIAGGLNEQFFGPGTRLTVL.

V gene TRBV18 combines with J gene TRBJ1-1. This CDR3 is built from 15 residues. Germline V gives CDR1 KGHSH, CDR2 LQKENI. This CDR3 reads CASSRAPAASGEAFF.

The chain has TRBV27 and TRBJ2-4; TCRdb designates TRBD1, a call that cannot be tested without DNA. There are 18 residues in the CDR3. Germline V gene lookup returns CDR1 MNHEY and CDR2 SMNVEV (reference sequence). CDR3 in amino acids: CASSLSGTLFIAKNIQYF.

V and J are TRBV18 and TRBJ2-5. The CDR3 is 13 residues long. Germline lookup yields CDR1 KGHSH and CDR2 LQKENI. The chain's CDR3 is CASSPIYQETQYF.

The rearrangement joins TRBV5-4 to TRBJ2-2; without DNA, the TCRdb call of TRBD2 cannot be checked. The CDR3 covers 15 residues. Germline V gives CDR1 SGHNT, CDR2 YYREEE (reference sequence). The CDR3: CASSSSGRSTGELFF.

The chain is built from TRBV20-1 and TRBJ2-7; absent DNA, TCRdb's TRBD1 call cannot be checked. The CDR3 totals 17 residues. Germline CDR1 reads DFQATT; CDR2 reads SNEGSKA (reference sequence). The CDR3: CSARDGRQGGYYYEQYF.